Ten or more counts support the clone carrying this TCR beta chain. Its cognate antigen is unknown. Relying on iRepertoire HTBI primers and Arm-PCR of CDR3 regions, the team built TCR beta libraries. TCRdb fed the multiplex PCR reads into MiXCR, producing one record per CDR3 protein. In the table there are 240,000 or so distinct CDR3 sequences, 20% to 25% of which are singletons. The data derive from a study of regulatory T cells in long-lasting Graves disease. For the study at large: Graves' patients who were just diagnosed had used antithyroid drugs for under 3 months. Study results and caveats: The sample size was small, and this may have reduced accuracy.

Time point here: newly diagnosed GD, antithyroid drugs for less than 3 months. Researchers made the TCR library from RNA that was extracted from PBMCs. Trimming removed 6 bases from V and 1 base from J, with 13 bases in between. This CDR3 comprises 13 residues. CDR1 and CDR2 from the germline V gene are DFQATT and SNEGSKA (reference sequence). The source material was peripheral blood mononuclear cells (PBMCs), sampled at new diagnosis, from a patient treated with antithyroid drugs. The sequence derives from a female donor with Graves disease. The chain links TRBV20-1 to TRBJ2-7, with a tentative D call TRBD1 (6 bases). CDR3 DNA sequence: TGCAGTGCCAGGGACACTGAATCCTACGAGCAGTACTTC. Translation: CSARDTESYEQYF.